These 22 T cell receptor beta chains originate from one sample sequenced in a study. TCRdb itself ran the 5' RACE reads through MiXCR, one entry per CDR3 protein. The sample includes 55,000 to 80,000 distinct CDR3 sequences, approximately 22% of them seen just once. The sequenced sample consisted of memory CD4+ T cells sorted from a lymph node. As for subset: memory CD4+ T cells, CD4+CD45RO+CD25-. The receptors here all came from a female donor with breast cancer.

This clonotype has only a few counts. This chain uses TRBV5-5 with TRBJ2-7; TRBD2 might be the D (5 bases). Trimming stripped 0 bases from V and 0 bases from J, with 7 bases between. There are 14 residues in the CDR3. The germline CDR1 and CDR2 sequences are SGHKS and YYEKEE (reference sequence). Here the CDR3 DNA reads TGTGCCAGCAGCTTGGACGGGAACTCCTACGAGCAGTACTTC. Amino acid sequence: CASSLDGNSYEQYF.

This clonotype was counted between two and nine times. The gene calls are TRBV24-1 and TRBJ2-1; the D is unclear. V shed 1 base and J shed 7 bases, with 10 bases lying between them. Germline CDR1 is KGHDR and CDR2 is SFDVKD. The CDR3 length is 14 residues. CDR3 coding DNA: TGTGCCACCAGTGATTTTTGGGCAATAAATGAGCAGTTCTTC. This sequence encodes CATSDFWAINEQFF.

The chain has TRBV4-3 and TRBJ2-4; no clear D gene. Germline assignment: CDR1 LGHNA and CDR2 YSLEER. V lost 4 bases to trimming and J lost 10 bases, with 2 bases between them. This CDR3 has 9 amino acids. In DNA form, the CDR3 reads TGCGCCAGCAGCCGGATTCAGTACTTC. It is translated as CASSRIQYF.

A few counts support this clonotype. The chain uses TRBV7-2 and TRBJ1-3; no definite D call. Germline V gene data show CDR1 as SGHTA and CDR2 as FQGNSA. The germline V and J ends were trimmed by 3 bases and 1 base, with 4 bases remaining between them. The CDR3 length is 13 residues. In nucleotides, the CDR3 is TGTGCCAGCAGCTTGAAGTCTGGAAACACCATATATTTT. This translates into CASSLKSGNTIYF.

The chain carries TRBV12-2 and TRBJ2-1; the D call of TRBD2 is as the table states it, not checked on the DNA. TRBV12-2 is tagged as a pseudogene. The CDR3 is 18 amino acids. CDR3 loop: CASRLIGLAGAGYNEQFF. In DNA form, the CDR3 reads TGTGCAAGTCGCTTGATAGGGCTAGCGGGAGCGGGCTACAATGAGCAGTTCTTC.

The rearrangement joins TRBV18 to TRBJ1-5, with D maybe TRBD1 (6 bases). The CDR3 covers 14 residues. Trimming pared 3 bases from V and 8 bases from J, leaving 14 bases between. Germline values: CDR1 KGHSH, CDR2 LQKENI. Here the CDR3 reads CASSPYGGVEPQHF. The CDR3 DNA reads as TGTGCCAGCTCACCCTACGGGGGCGTCGAGCCCCAGCATTTT.

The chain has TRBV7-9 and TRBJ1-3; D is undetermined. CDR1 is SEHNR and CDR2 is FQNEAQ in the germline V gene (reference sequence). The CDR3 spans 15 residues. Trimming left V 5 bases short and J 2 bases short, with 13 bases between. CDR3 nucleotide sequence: TGTGCCAGCAGCCCCATGGATATTACTGGAAACACCATATATTTT. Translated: CASSPMDITGNTIYF.

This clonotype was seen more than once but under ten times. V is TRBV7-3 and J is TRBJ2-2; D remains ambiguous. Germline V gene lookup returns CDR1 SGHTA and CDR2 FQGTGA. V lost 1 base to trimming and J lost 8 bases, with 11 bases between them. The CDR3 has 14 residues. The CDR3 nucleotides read TGTGCCAGCAGCTTAAGCCCGAATGAGGGGGAGCTGTTTTTT. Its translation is CASSLSPNEGELFF.

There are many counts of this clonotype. DNA of the CDR3: TGTGCCAGCAGCGCTCCAGGGGGCTCTGGAAACACCATATATTTT. It is translated as CASSAPGGSGNTIYF. This sequence joins TRBV25-1 and TRBJ1-3; TRBD1 matches 7 bases. V shed 6 bases and J 0 bases; nucleotides not matched to a gene: 5. Germline CDR1 reads MGHDK; CDR2 reads SYGVNS. This CDR3 contains 15 residues.

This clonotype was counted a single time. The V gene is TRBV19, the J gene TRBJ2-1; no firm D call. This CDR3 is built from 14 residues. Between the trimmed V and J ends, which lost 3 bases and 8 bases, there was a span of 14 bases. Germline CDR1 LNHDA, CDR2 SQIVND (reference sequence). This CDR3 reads CASSMLSLVHEQFF. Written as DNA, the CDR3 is TGTGCCAGTAGTATGTTGAGTCTAGTGCATGAGCAGTTCTTC.

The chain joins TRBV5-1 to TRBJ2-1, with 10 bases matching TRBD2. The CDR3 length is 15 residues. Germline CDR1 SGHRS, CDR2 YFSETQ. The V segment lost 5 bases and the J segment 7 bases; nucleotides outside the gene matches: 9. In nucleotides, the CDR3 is TGCGCCAGCAGTAAGACTAGCGGGTGGGGAAATGAGCAGTTCTTC. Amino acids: CASSKTSGWGNEQFF. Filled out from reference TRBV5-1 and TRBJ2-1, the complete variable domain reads KAGVTQTPRYLIKTRGQQVTLSCSPISGHRSVSWYQQTPGQGLQFLFEYFSETQRNKGNFPGRFSGRQFSNSRSEMNVSTLELGDSALYLCASSKTSGWGNEQFFGPGTRLTVL.

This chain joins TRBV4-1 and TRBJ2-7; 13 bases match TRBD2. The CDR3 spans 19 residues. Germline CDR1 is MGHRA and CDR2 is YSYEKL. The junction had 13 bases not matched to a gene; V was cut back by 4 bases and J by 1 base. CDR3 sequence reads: CASSPVSTGLAGLSYEQYF. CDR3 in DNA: TGCGCCAGCAGCCCGGTCTCCACGGGACTAGCGGGGTTATCCTACGAGCAGTACTTC.

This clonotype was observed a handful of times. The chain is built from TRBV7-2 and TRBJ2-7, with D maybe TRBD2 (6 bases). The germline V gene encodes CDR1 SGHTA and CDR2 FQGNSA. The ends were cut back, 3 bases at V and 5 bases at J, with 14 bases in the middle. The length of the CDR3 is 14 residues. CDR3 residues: CASSLEGPRDEQYF. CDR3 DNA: TGTGCCAGCAGCTTGGAGGGCCCGAGGGACGAGCAGTACTTC.

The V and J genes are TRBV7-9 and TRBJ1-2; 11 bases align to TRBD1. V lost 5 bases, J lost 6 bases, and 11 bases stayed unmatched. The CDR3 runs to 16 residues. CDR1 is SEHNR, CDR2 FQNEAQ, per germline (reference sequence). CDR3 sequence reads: CASSPPPDRGRDGYTF. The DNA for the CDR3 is TGTGCCAGCAGCCCCCCCCCGGACAGGGGGCGAGATGGCTACACCTTC.

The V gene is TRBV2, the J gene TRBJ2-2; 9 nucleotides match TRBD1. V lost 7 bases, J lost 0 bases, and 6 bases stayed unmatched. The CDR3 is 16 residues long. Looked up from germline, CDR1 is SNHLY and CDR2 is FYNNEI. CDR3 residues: CASMVQGATNTGELFF. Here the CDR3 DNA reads TGTGCCAGCATGGTACAGGGGGCTACGAACACCGGGGAGCTGTTTTTT.

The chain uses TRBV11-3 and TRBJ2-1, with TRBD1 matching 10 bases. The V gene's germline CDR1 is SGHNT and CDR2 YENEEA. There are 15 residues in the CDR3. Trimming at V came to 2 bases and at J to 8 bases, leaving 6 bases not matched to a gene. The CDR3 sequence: CASSLQSGTGDEQFF. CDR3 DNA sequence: TGTGCCAGCAGCTTACAGAGCGGGACAGGGGATGAGCAGTTCTTC. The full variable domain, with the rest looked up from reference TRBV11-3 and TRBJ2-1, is EAGVVQSPRYKIIEKKQPVAFWCNPISGHNTLYWYLQNLGQGPELLIRYENEEAVDDSQLPKDRFSAERLKGVDSTLKIQPAELGDSAVYLCASSLQSGTGDEQFFGPGTRLTVL.

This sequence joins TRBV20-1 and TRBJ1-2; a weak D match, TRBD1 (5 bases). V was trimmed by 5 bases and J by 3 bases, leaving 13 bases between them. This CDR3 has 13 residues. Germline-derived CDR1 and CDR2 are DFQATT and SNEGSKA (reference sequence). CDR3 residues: CSASAAQDYGYTF. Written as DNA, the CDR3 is TGCAGTGCTTCCGCAGCACAGGACTATGGCTACACCTTC.

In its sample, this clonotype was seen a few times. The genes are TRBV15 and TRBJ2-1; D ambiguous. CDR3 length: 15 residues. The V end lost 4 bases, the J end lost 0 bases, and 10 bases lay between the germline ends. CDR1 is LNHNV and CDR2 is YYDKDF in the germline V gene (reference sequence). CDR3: CATSKSTVSYNEQFF. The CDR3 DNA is TGTGCCACCAGCAAGTCCACTGTCTCCTACAATGAGCAGTTCTTC.

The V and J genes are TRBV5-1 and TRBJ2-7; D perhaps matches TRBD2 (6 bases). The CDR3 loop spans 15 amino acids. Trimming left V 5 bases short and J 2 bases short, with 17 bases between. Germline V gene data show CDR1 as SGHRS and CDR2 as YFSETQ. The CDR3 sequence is CASRPNGGSTYEQYF. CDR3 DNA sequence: TGCGCCAGCAGACCCAATGGGGGGTCCACCTACGAGCAGTACTTC.

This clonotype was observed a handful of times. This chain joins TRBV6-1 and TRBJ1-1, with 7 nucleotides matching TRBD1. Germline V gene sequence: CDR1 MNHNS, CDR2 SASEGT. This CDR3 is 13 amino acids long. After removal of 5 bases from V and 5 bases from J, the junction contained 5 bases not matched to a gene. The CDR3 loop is CASSRQGWTEAFF. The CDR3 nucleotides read TGTGCCAGCAGTCGACAGGGATGGACTGAAGCTTTCTTT.

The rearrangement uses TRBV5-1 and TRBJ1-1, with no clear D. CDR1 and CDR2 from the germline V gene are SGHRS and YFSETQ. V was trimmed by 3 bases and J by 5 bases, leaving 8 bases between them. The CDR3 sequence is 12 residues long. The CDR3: CASSSEWTEAFF. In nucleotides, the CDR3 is TGCGCCAGCAGCTCCGAGTGGACTGAAGCTTTCTTT.

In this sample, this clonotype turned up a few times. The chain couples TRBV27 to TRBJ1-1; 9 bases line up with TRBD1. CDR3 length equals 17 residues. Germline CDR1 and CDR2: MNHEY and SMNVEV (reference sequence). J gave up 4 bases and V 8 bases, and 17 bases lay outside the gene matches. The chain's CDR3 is CASGRTGVSFRGTEAFF. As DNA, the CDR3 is TGTGCCAGCGGTAGGACAGGGGTTTCTTTTAGGGGCACTGAAGCTTTCTTT.